This record covers a single TCR beta chain. These data are taken from a study of blood T cell repertoires in COVID-19. Overall study context: Collection of acute and convalescent COVID-19 samples took place in the United States, Italy and Spain.

CDR3 length equals 16 residues. Generated by immunoSEQ multiplex PCR, the TCRdb table keeps only in-frame clones and is missing some. This sample yields about 30,000 clones, of which roughly nine tenths are seen a single time; approximately 9.9% belongs to the top ten. Sample: peripheral blood. This chain connects TRBV21-1 to TRBJ2-7; the tabulated D call, TRBD2, remains unverified against the DNA. TRBV21-1 is a recognized pseudogene. The receptor was derived from a human donor in a cohort sampled during active COVID-19. The CDR3 loop reads CASSKASERSSYEQYF. The CDR3 DNA sequence: TGTGCCAGCAGCAAAGCTAGCGAAAGGAGCTCCTACGAGCAGTACTTC.